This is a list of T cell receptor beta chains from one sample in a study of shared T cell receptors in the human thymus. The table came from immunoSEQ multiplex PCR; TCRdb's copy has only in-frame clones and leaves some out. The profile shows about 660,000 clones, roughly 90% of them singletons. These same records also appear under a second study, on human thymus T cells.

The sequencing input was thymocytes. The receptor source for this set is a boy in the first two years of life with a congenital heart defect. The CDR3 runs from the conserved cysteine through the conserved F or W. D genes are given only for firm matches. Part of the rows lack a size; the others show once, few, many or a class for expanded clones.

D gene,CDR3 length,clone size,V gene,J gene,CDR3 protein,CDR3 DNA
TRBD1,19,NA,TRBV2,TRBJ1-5,CASSDSRDRGPYSNQPQHF,TGTGCCAGCAGTGATAGCCGGGACAGGGGACCTTATAGCAATCAGCCCCAGCATTTT
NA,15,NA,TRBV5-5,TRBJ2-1,CASSPGGKPYNEQFF,TGTGCCAGCAGCCCTGGCGGGAAGCCATACAATGAGCAGTTCTTC
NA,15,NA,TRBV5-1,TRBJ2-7,CASSLEGPYYDEQYF,TGCGCCAGCAGCCTGGAAGGCCCCTACTATGACGAGCAGTACTTC
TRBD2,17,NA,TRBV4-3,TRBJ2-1,CASSQDQGGRAYNEQFF,TGCGCCAGCAGCCAAGATCAGGGCGGGAGGGCCTACAATGAGCAGTTCTTC
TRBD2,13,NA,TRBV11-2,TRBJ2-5,CASSLLAGETQYF,TGTGCCAGCAGCTTATTAGCGGGAGAGACCCAGTACTTC
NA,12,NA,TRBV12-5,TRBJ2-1,CASGAPRGEQFF,TGTGCTAGTGGCGCCCCGCGGGGCGAGCAGTTCTTC
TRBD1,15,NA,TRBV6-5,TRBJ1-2,CASSPTGLANYGYTF,TGTGCCAGCAGCCCGACAGGGCTAGCTAACTATGGCTACACCTTC
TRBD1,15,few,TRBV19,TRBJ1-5,CASSMEDRNNQPQHF,TGTGCCAGTAGTATGGAGGACAGGAACAATCAGCCCCAGCATTTT
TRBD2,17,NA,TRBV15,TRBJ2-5,CATSRDRVVLAGETQYF,TGTGCCACCAGCAGAGATCGTGTAGTGCTAGCGGGTGAGACCCAGTACTTC
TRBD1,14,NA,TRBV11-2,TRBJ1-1,CASSFIQGGPEAFF,TGTGCCAGCAGCTTTATCCAGGGGGGCCCTGAAGCTTTCTTT
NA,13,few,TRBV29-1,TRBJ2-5,CSVEEGSGETQYF,TGCAGCGTTGAAGAGGGTAGCGGAGAGACCCAGTACTTC
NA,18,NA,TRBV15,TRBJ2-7,CATSRVPENVRGSHEQYF,TGTGCCACCAGCAGAGTCCCAGAAAATGTCAGGGGATCCCACGAGCAGTACTTC
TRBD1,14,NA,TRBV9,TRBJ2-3,CASSPGTATDTQYF,TGTGCCAGCAGCCCTGGGACAGCCACAGATACGCAGTATTTT
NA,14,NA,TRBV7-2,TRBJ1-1,CASSLAEERTEAFF,TGTGCCAGCAGCTTAGCCGAAGAGAGGACTGAAGCTTTCTTT
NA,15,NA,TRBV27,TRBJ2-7,CASRETSRGKGEQYF,TGTGCCAGCAGAGAAACGTCTAGGGGGAAGGGCGAGCAGTACTTC
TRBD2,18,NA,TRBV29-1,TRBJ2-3,CSTSSGRALFMSTDTQYF,TGCAGCACAAGTAGCGGGAGGGCCTTGTTTATGAGCACAGATACGCAGTATTTT
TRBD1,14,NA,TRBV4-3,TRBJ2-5,CASSRLTGQETQYF,TGCGCCAGCAGCCGCCTGACAGGGCAAGAGACCCAGTACTTC
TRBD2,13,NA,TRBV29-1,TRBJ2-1,CSVESSGEGEQFF,TGCAGCGTTGAGTCTAGCGGGGAGGGCGAGCAGTTCTTC
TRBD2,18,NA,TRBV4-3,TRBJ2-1,CASSHPSSGRGERDEQFF,TGCGCCAGCAGCCACCCCTCTAGCGGGAGGGGCGAACGGGATGAGCAGTTCTTC
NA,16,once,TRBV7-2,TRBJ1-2,CASSLGFQMINYGYTF,TGTGCCAGCAGCTTAGGTTTTCAGATGATTAACTATGGCTACACCTTC
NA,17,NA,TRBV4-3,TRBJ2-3,CASSQQYGKRHTDTQYF,TGCGCCAGCAGCCAACAGTACGGTAAGCGGCACACAGATACGCAGTATTTT
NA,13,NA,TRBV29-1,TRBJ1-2,CSDGGGWDYGYTF,TGCAGCGACGGGGGGGGTTGGGATTATGGCTACACCTTC